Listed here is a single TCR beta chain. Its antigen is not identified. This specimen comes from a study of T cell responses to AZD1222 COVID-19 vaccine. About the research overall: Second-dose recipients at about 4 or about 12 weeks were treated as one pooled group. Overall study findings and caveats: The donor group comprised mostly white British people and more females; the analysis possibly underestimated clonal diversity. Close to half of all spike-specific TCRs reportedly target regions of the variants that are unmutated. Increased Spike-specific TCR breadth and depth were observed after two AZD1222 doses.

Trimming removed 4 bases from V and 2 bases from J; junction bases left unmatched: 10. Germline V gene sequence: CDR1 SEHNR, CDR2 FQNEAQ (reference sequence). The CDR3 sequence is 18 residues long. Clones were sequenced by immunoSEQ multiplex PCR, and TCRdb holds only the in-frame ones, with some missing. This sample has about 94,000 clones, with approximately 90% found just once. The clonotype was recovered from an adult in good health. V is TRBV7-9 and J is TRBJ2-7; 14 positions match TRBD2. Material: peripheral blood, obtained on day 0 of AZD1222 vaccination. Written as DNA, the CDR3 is TGTGCCAGCAGCTCTCGGACTAGCGGGGGGCATGGGACCTACGAGCAGTACTTC. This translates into CASSSRTSGGHGTYEQYF.